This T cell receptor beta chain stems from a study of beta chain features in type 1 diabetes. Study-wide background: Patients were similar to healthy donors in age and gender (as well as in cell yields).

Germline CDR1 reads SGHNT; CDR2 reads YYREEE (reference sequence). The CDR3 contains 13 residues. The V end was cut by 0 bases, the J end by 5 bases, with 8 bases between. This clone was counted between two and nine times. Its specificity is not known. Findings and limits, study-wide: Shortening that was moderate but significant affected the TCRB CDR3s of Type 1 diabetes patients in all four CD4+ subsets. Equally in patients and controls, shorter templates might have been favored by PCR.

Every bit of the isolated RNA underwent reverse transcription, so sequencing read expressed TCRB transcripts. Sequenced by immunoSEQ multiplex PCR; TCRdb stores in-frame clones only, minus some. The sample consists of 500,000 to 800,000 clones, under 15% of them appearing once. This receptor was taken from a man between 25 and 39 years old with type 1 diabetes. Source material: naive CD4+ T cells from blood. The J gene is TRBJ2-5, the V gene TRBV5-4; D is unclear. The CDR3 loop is CASSLDGEETQYF. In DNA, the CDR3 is TGTGCCAGCAGCTTGGACGGAGAGGAGACCCAGTACTTC.